Listed below are T cell receptor beta chains from one sample, sequenced in a study of blood T cell repertoires in COVID-19. The data were produced by immunoSEQ multiplex PCR, yet TCRdb's version contains in-frame clones alone and is incomplete. This table has more than 400,000 clones, around 90% appearing once. Material for sequencing was PBMCs or T cells enriched from blood (not recorded which). These receptors all stem from a man in his late teens or twenties who had recovered from COVID-19. Both conserved end residues are part of each CDR3. The D gene is left open where the match is weak. Clone size, where shown, is once, few, many, or a class for clones that have expanded.

abundance	d_gene	v_gene	j_gene	CDR3aa	CDR3nt
once	-	TRBV7-8	TRBJ2-5	CASSILDGSRSSETQYF	TGTGCCAGCAGCATTCTAGACGGGAGTCGATCCTCGGAGACCCAGTACTTC
-	-	TRBV18	TRBJ1-1	CASSPQGVNTEAFF	TGTGCCAGCTCACCCCAAGGGGTTAACACTGAAGCTTTCTTT
once	TRBD1	TRBV10-3	TRBJ1-1	CAISDLSGGNTEAFF	TGTGCCATCAGTGACCTCTCAGGGGGGAACACTGAAGCTTTCTTT
-	TRBD1	TRBV7-2	TRBJ1-5	CASSYAGTGFQPQHF	TGTGCCAGCAGCTACGCCGGGACAGGGTTCCAGCCCCAGCATTTT
-	TRBD1	TRBV6-1	TRBJ1-4	CASSEVGTANEKLFF	TGTGCCAGCAGTGAAGTTGGGACAGCAAATGAAAAACTGTTTTTT
-	-	TRBV6-5	TRBJ1-1	CASSSYSQDTEAFF	TGTGCCAGCAGTTCTTACTCACAGGACACTGAAGCTTTCTTT
-	TRBD2	TRBV5-1	TRBJ2-1	CASSLYREAYNEQFF	TGCGCCAGCAGCTTGTACCGGGAGGCCTACAATGAGCAGTTCTTC
-	TRBD1	TRBV4-1	TRBJ1-5	CASSQTVGTGISSNQPQHF	TGCGCCAGCAGCCAGACAGTCGGGACAGGGATATCGAGCAATCAGCCCCAGCATTTT
many	-	TRBV2	TRBJ1-1	CASSDQMNTEAFF	TGTGCCAGCAGTGACCAGATGAACACTGAAGCTTTCTTT
-	-	TRBV27	TRBJ1-6	CASSLGPNSPLHF	TGTGCCAGCAGTTTGGGGCCCAATTCACCCCTCCACTTT
once	-	TRBV19	TRBJ2-5	CASSINGGGETQYF	TGTGCCAGTAGTATAAATGGGGGAGGAGAGACCCAGTACTTC
-	-	TRBV7-2	TRBJ2-3	CASSSDIHTDTQYF	TGTGCCAGCAGCTCGGACATCCACACAGATACGCAGTATTTT
-	TRBD1	TRBV10-3	TRBJ1-1	CATQGATNTEAFF	TGTGCCACGCAGGGGGCCACGAACACTGAAGCTTTCTTT
-	TRBD1	TRBV7-6	TRBJ2-2	CASSPQTGTMAGELFF	TGTGCCAGCAGCCCCCAGACAGGGACGATGGCCGGGGAGCTGTTTTTT
-	-	TRBV27	TRBJ2-6	CASSLEGIRGANVLTF	TGTGCCAGCAGTTTAGAGGGAATCCGGGGGGCCAACGTCCTGACTTTC
-	-	TRBV29-1	TRBJ1-5	CSVAARGPGQPQHF	TGCAGCGTCGCGGCAAGGGGCCCCGGGCAGCCCCAGCATTTT
-	-	TRBV30	TRBJ1-5	CAWSTPGARQPQHF	TGTGCCTGGAGTACCCCAGGGGCCAGGCAGCCCCAGCATTTT
-	TRBD1	TRBV27	TRBJ1-1	CASRTGGTEAFF	TGTGCCAGCAGAACAGGGGGCACTGAAGCTTTCTTT
-	-	TRBV15	TRBJ1-5	CATSRTLDFQPQHF	TGTGCCACCAGCAGGACTCTAGATTTTCAGCCCCAGCATTTT
-	-	TRBV18	TRBJ1-1	CASSARSGGAEAFF	TGTGCCAGCTCAGCGCGTTCGGGGGGCGCTGAAGCTTTCTTT
-	-	TRBV13	TRBJ1-5	CASSNGKLNQPQHF	TGTGCCAGCAGCAACGGGAAACTCAATCAGCCCCAGCATTTT
-	-	TRBV5-4	TRBJ1-6	CASRTDRPWEPLHF	TGTGCCAGCAGAACCGACAGGCCATGGGAACCCCTCCACTTT
-	-	TRBV18	TRBJ1-5	CASSEGGEPLF	TGTGCCAGCTCAGAAGGGGGGGAGCCCCTTTTT
once	TRBD1	TRBV3-1/TRBV3-2	TRBJ2-3	CASRRQGGSTDTQYF	TGTGCCAGCAGGCGACAGGGGGGGAGCACAGATACGCAGTATTTT
-	-	TRBV2	TRBJ2-5	CASSETGETQYF	TGTGCCAGCAGTGAAACCGGAGAGACCCAGTACTTC
-	-	TRBV27	TRBJ1-6	CASSLVHSNSPLHF	TGTGCCAGCAGTTTAGTCCACTCAAATTCACCCCTCCACTTT
-	-	TRBV5-5	TRBJ1-3	CASSLGTTGNTIYF	TGTGCCAGCAGCTTGGGAACAACTGGAAACACCATATATTTT
few	-	TRBV5-1	TRBJ2-7	CASSSADYEQYF	TGCGCCAGCAGCAGCGCCGACTACGAGCAGTACTTC
-	-	TRBV7-9	TRBJ1-2	CASSAAGELYGYTF	TGTGCCAGCAGCGCCGCGGGGGAACTCTATGGCTACACCTTC
-	TRBD2	TRBV5-1	TRBJ2-2	CASSFSGENTGELFF	TGCGCCAGCAGCTTCAGCGGGGAGAACACCGGGGAGCTGTTTTTT
-	-	TRBV9	TRBJ1-1	CASSKWGGRSTEAFF	TGTGCCAGCAGTAAGTGGGGGGGAAGGAGCACTGAAGCTTTCTTT
-	TRBD1	TRBV10-3	TRBJ1-1	CAIREYKTGEDTEAFF	TGTGCCATCAGGGAGTACAAGACAGGGGAGGACACTGAAGCTTTCTTT
-	-	TRBV10-2	TRBJ2-7	CAIGPGPYEQYF	TGCGCCATCGGGCCAGGGCCCTACGAGCAGTACTTC
-	-	TRBV19	TRBJ1-1	CASGIRGGSTEAFF	TGTGCCAGTGGCATCCGGGGAGGATCAACTGAAGCTTTCTTT
-	TRBD2	TRBV28	TRBJ2-1	CASSLRVRGGRGGGHNEQFF	TGTGCCAGCAGTTTAAGAGTCCGGGGCGGGAGAGGTGGAGGGCACAATGAGCAGTTCTTC
-	-	TRBV5-1	TRBJ2-5	CASSPGREETQYF	TGCGCCAGCAGCCCTGGCAGGGAAGAGACCCAGTACTTC
-	-	TRBV4-1	TRBJ1-3	CASSQWSTGSGNTIYF	TGCGCCAGCAGCCAATGGTCAACAGGTTCTGGAAACACCATATATTTT
-	-	TRBV6-5	TRBJ2-1	CASTIMSSEQFF	TGTGCCAGCACTATAATGTCTAGTGAGCAGTTCTTC
-	-	TRBV6-6	TRBJ1-2	CASTLTRQGGGYTF	TGTGCCAGCACCCTCACCAGGCAGGGCGGTGGCTACACCTTC
-	-	TRBV3-1/TRBV3-2	TRBJ1-4	CASKDGDNEKLFF	TGTGCCAGCAAAGACGGAGATAATGAAAAACTGTTTTTT
-	TRBD1	TRBV4-1	TRBJ1-6	CASSQAGTAGKPLHF	TGCGCCAGCAGCCAAGCCGGGACAGCCGGGAAACCCCTCCACTTT
once	-	TRBV12-5	TRBJ1-5	CASGTRNQPQHF	TGTGCTAGTGGTACTAGGAATCAGCCCCAGCATTTT